Shown below are 28 T cell receptor beta chains from a single sample sequenced in a study of shared clonotypes between healthy human individuals. Using immunoSEQ multiplex PCR, the repertoire was profiled, and TCRdb retains in-frame clones only, with some absent. The table has about 2.1 million clones, 80% to 95% seen once. Positive CCR7 selection of CD45RO-negative cells yielded the naive CD8 cells, and terminally differentiated effector memory CD45RA+ cells were excluded. The sequenced sample consisted of naive CD8+ T cells from PBMCs. These receptors came from a man between 18 and 29 years old in good health. Some clones in this sample may be carry-over from other donors' samples.

The chain couples TRBV7-3 to TRBJ2-3; 7 bases map to TRBD2. CDR1 and CDR2 (germline): SGHTA, FQGTGA. With 5 bases clipped from V and 4 bases from J, the junction kept 9 bases outside the gene matches. This CDR3 region has 15 residues. CDR3 DNA: TGTGCCAGCAGCCTCTCGGGCGGGAGCGCAGATACGCAGTATTTT. Protein sequence: CASSLSGGSADTQYF.

The CDR3 region is CASSLPPEGTGELFF. CDR3 sequence (DNA): TGTGCCAGCAGCTTACCCCCCGAGGGCACCGGGGAGCTGTTTTTT. V gene TRBV7-6 combines with J gene TRBJ2-2; D perhaps matches TRBD2 (5 bases). The CDR3 contains 15 residues. Per germline, CDR1 SGHVS and CDR2 FNYEAQ. V was pared by 2 bases and J by 4 bases, with 11 bases between.

V is TRBV10-3 and J is TRBJ2-2, with D tentatively TRBD2 (6 bases). Trimming removed 1 base at V and 4 bases at J, with 16 bases between. CDR1 and CDR2 (germline): ENHRY, SYGVKD. The CDR3 has 17 amino acids. The chain's CDR3 is CAISELQIAGGTGELFF. Written as DNA, the CDR3 is TGTGCCATCAGTGAGTTGCAGATAGCCGGGGGCACCGGGGAGCTGTTTTTT.

V gene TRBV9 combines with J gene TRBJ2-7; TRBD1 matches at 7 bases. The CDR3 loop spans 14 amino acids. J gave up 2 bases and V 4 bases, and 6 bases lay outside the gene matches. Germline V gene lookup returns CDR1 SGDLS and CDR2 YYNGEE. CDR3: CASSPDRDTYEQYF. The CDR3 nucleotides read TGTGCCAGCAGCCCAGACAGGGATACCTACGAGCAGTACTTC. Full variable domain (missing parts from reference TRBV9 and TRBJ2-7): DSGVTQTPKHLITATGQRVTLRCSPRSGDLSVYWYQQSLDQGLQFLIQYYNGEERAKGNILERFSAQQFPDLHSELNLSSLELGDSALYFCASSPDRDTYEQYFGPGTRLTVT.

The chain has TRBV27 and TRBJ1-5; perhaps TRBD1 as D (5 bases). Germline CDR1 reads MNHEY; CDR2 reads SMNVEV (reference sequence). Trimming pared 6 bases from V and 2 bases from J, leaving 11 bases between. This CDR3 contains 14 residues. The CDR3 protein is CASSPGYGNQPQHF. The CDR3 DNA reads as TGTGCCAGCAGCCCAGGGTACGGCAATCAGCCCCAGCATTTT.

The V gene is TRBV7-3, the J gene TRBJ2-1, with D perhaps TRBD1 or TRBD2 (5 bases each). In germline, CDR1 is SGHTA, CDR2 FQGTGA. The CDR3 consists of 13 residues. Deletions cut 5 bases from V and 5 bases from J, with 10 bases between. Written as DNA, the CDR3 is TGTGCCAGCAGCCCCGGGGACCACAATGAGCAGTTCTTC. Its translation: CASSPGDHNEQFF.

Remarks on this clone: The same CDR3 also results from other DNA sequences found in this sample. This CDR3 reads CAWSVGVSYEQYF. CDR3 DNA: TGTGCCTGGAGTGTGGGGGTTTCATACGAGCAGTACTTC. The chain joins TRBV30 to TRBJ2-7; either TRBD1 or TRBD2 may fit D (5 bases each). Trimming removed 0 bases from V and 4 bases from J, with 10 bases in between. The CDR3 has 13 amino acids. Germline V gene lookup returns CDR1 GTSNPN and CDR2 SVGIG (reference sequence). Full variable domain (outside the CDR3, taken from reference TRBV30 and TRBJ2-7): SQTIHQWPATLVQPVGSPLSLECTVEGTSNPNLYWYRQAAGRGLQLLFYSVGIGQISSEVPQNLSASRPQDRQFILSSKKLLLSDSGFYLCAWSVGVSYEQYFGPGTRLTVT.

V is TRBV7-8 and J is TRBJ2-1; the D is unclear. The ends were cut back, 4 bases at V and 0 bases at J, with 13 bases in the middle. This CDR3 is built from 16 residues. Germline V gene sequence: CDR1 SGHVS, CDR2 FQNEAQ. The CDR3 sequence is CASSYRGGYSYNEQFF. CDR3 bases: TGTGCCAGCAGCTACCGAGGCGGTTACTCCTACAATGAGCAGTTCTTC.

The chain is built from TRBV18 and TRBJ1-2; D remains unclear. The ends were cut back, 8 bases at V and 2 bases at J, with 0 bases in the middle. Germline CDR1 reads KGHSH; CDR2 reads LQKENI. The CDR3 runs 9 residues. CDR3: CASNYGYTF. The CDR3 DNA reads as TGTGCCAGCAACTATGGCTACACCTTC.

The V gene is TRBV18, the J gene TRBJ1-1, with 11 bases matching TRBD1. The CDR3 is 17 amino acids. Germline V gives CDR1 KGHSH, CDR2 LQKENI. V shed 6 bases and J 0 bases; nucleotides not matched to a gene: 9. The CDR3 DNA reads TGTGCCAGCTCCTCGGGACAGGGGGTCGAGGTGAACACTGAAGCTTTCTTT. It encodes CASSSGQGVEVNTEAFF. The entire variable domain, with the rest obtained from reference TRBV18 and TRBJ1-1, is as follows: NAGVMQNPRHLVRRRGQEARLRCSPMKGHSHVYWYRQLPEEGLKFMVYLQKENIIDESGMPKERFSAEFPKEGPSILRIQQVVRGDSAAYFCASSSGQGVEVNTEAFFGQGTRLTVV.

This sequence joins TRBV2 and TRBJ2-7; D is possibly TRBD2 (5 bases). The CDR3 extends over 16 amino acids. V was pared by 3 bases and J by 0 bases, with 15 bases between. Per the germline V gene, CDR1 is SNHLY and CDR2 is FYNNEI. DNA of the CDR3: TGTGCCAGCAGTGAGAGGCCGGGGTTTGCCTCCTACGAGCAGTACTTC. As protein: CASSERPGFASYEQYF. Filled out from reference TRBV2 and TRBJ2-7, the complete variable domain reads EPEVTQTPSHQVTQMGQEVILRCVPISNHLYFYWYRQILGQKVEFLVSFYNNEISEKSEIFDDQFSVERPDGSNFTLKIRSTKLEDSAMYFCASSERPGFASYEQYFGPGTRLTVT.

The chain recombines TRBV7-9 with TRBJ2-1, with D possibly TRBD2 on 6 matching bases. V shed 4 bases and J shed 10 bases, with 26 bases lying between them. Germline CDR1 and CDR2: SEHNR and FQNEAQ (reference sequence). The CDR3 is 17 amino acids. CDR3 sequence: CASSSSDAARGGKEQFF. CDR3 bases: TGTGCCAGCAGCTCCTCGGACGCTGCAAGGGGCGGGAAGGAGCAGTTCTTC. Full variable domain (missing parts from reference TRBV7-9 and TRBJ2-1): DTGVSQNPRHKITKRGQNVTFRCDPISEHNRLYWYRQTLGQGPEFLTYFQNEAQLEKSRLLSDRFSAERPKGSFSTLEIQRTEQGDSAMYLCASSSSDAARGGKEQFFGPGTRLTVL.

V usage is TRBV27 and J usage is TRBJ2-2, with TRBD2 identical over 10 bases. With 4 bases clipped from V and 5 bases from J, the junction kept 7 bases outside the gene matches. The CDR3 runs 16 residues. The germline gives CDR1 MNHEY, CDR2 SMNVEV (reference sequence). This CDR3 is CASSSISGRYTGELFF. CDR3 in DNA: TGTGCCAGCAGTTCAATTAGCGGGAGGTATACCGGGGAGCTGTTTTTT.

This chain connects TRBV5-6 to TRBJ2-1, with D perhaps TRBD2 (7 bases). Between the trimmed V and J ends, which lost 4 bases and 4 bases, there was a span of 24 bases. CDR1 and CDR2 from the germline V gene are SGHDT and YYEEEE. CDR3 length: 18 residues. The CDR3 is CASSTIGGAGPSYNEQFF. In DNA, the CDR3 is TGTGCCAGCAGCACGATAGGGGGAGCGGGACCCTCTTACAATGAGCAGTTCTTC.

This clone was seen a handful of times. This chain joins TRBV19 and TRBJ2-7, with 10 bases matching TRBD2. Germline V gene data show CDR1 as LNHDA and CDR2 as SQIVND (reference sequence). The CDR3 length is 13 residues. Germline trimming cut 4 bases from V and 6 bases from J; bases unmatched to any gene: 3. CDR3 loop: CASSSGLAVEQYF. In DNA form, the CDR3 reads TGTGCCAGTAGTAGCGGACTAGCGGTCGAGCAGTACTTC. Full variable domain (outside the CDR3, taken from reference TRBV19 and TRBJ2-7): DGGITQSPKYLFRKEGQNVTLSCEQNLNHDAMYWYRQDPGQGLRLIYYSQIVNDFQKGDIAEGYSVSREKKESFPLTVTSAQKNPTAFYLCASSSGLAVEQYFGPGTRLTVT.

The chain recombines TRBV18 with TRBJ1-1, with 7 bases matching TRBD1. V was clipped by 3 bases and J by 5 bases; unmatched bases: 6. There are 14 residues in the CDR3. Germline loops: CDR1 KGHSH, CDR2 LQKENI. CDR3 loop: CASSPSRGETEAFF. CDR3 DNA sequence: TGTGCCAGCTCACCGAGCAGGGGGGAGACTGAAGCTTTCTTT.

Regarding this clone: Other DNA sequences in the same sample also yield this CDR3. The chain recombines TRBV9 with TRBJ2-7, with D possibly TRBD2 on 5 matching bases. V gave up 4 bases and J gave up 3 bases, with 14 bases separating them. In germline, CDR1 is SGDLS, CDR2 YYNGEE. The CDR3 runs to 14 residues. In DNA form, the CDR3 reads TGTGCCAGCAGCCCCCGGGATTGGGGCTACGAGCAGTACTTC. Translated, it gives CASSPRDWGYEQYF.

The chain combines TRBV7-9 with TRBJ1-4, with TRBD1 matching 9 bases. This CDR3 has 15 residues. Germline V gene sequence: CDR1 SEHNR, CDR2 FQNEAQ (reference sequence). V shed 5 bases, J shed 3 bases, and the junction held 4 bases outside the gene matches. This chain's CDR3 is CASSPGQGPNEKLFF. The CDR3 region has the DNA TGTGCCAGCAGCCCGGGACAGGGACCTAATGAAAAACTGTTTTTT.

V is TRBV5-4 and J is TRBJ2-1; D is possibly TRBD2 (5 bases). The CDR3 spans 10 residues. Between the trimmed V and J ends, which lost 7 bases and 6 bases, there was a span of 5 bases. Germline CDR1 SGHNT, CDR2 YYREEE (reference sequence). CDR3 sequence (DNA): TGTGCCAGCGGGAGCAATGAGCAGTTCTTC. Its translation: CASGSNEQFF.

This chain uses TRBV27 with TRBJ2-3, with D perhaps TRBD2 (5 bases). This CDR3 has 14 residues. Germline assignment: CDR1 MNHEY and CDR2 SMNVEV (reference sequence). V lost 0 bases to trimming and J lost 2 bases, with 6 bases between them. This CDR3 reads CASSLSEVTDTQYF. The CDR3 DNA is TGTGCCAGCAGTTTATCGGAGGTCACAGATACGCAGTATTTT.

The J gene is TRBJ2-3, the V gene TRBV28; 10 bases line up with TRBD1. CDR1 is MDHEN, CDR2 SYDVKM, per germline. J gave up 3 bases and V 6 bases, and 12 bases lay outside the gene matches. This CDR3 is built from 17 residues. The CDR3 DNA is TGTGCCAGCAGCCGGACAGGGGGGCCCTCATGGACAGATACGCAGTATTTT. It codes for CASSRTGGPSWTDTQYF.

With regard to this clone: Within the sample, other DNA sequences also encode this same CDR3. The chain is built from TRBV6-6 and TRBJ2-2; D unresolved. Trimming took 0 bases from V and 4 from J, leaving 3 bases between them. The CDR3 covers 13 residues. Germline V gene sequence: CDR1 MNHNY, CDR2 SVGAGI (reference sequence). In nucleotides, the CDR3 is TGTGCCAGCAGTTACTCCGGCACCGGGGAGCTGTTTTTT. Its translation is CASSYSGTGELFF.

V and J are TRBV2 and TRBJ2-7; 9 bases align to TRBD1. The V segment lost 4 bases and the J segment 1 base; nucleotides outside the gene matches: 5. The CDR3 runs to 15 residues. CDR1 SNHLY and CDR2 FYNNEI come from the germline V gene. Written as DNA, the CDR3 is TGTGCCAGCAGTGTTTACGGGACAGGGTCCTACGAGCAGTACTTC. Encoded protein: CASSVYGTGSYEQYF.

The chain links TRBV7-8 to TRBJ1-2; D not certain. The CDR3 is made up of 14 amino acids. The V gene lost 2 bases and the J gene lost 0 bases, with 7 bases spanning the gap. Germline CDR1 is SGHVS and CDR2 is FQNEAQ. This CDR3 is CASSLRNSNYGYTF. The CDR3 coding sequence is TGTGCCAGCAGCTTACGGAACTCTAACTATGGCTACACCTTC.

J is TRBJ1-1 and V is TRBV28; 8 bases line up with TRBD1. This CDR3 contains 15 residues. Germline-derived CDR1 and CDR2 are MDHEN and SYDVKM. The ends lost 2 bases at V and 6 bases at J; junction bases unmatched: 8. DNA of the CDR3: TGTGCCAGCAGTTTAGCGGACAGGGAGCTGGCTGAAGCTTTCTTT. Its translation: CASSLADRELAEAFF.

The J gene is TRBJ1-1, the V gene TRBV5-1, with 7 bases lining up with TRBD1. V lost 4 bases to trimming and J lost 4 bases; unmatched junction nucleotides: 4. This CDR3 region has 13 residues. The germline V gene has CDR1 SGHRS and CDR2 YFSETQ. The CDR3 here is CASSPGGTTEAFF. CDR3 nucleotide sequence: TGCGCCAGCAGCCCAGGGGGGACCACTGAAGCTTTCTTT.

The J gene is TRBJ2-5, the V gene TRBV27; 14 bases match TRBD2. V was clipped by 5 bases and J by 5 bases; unmatched bases: 16. CDR1 is MNHEY and CDR2 is SMNVEV in the germline V gene (reference sequence). The CDR3 consists of 19 residues. The CDR3 sequence: CASSTRTSGRRVFGETQYF. The CDR3 DNA is TGTGCCAGCAGTACCCGGACTAGCGGGAGGCGGGTTTTTGGGGAGACCCAGTACTTC.

For this clone: A read error may produce the germline difference seen at one junction end. The V gene is TRBV28, the J gene TRBJ2-5, with 7 bases lining up with TRBD1. The CDR3 has 15 amino acids. Germline values: CDR1 MDHEN, CDR2 SYDVKM. DNA for the CDR3: TGTGCCAGCAGTATCAACTCCCTCTCACAGGGGCATGAGGACTTC. It codes for CASSINSLSQGHEDF.